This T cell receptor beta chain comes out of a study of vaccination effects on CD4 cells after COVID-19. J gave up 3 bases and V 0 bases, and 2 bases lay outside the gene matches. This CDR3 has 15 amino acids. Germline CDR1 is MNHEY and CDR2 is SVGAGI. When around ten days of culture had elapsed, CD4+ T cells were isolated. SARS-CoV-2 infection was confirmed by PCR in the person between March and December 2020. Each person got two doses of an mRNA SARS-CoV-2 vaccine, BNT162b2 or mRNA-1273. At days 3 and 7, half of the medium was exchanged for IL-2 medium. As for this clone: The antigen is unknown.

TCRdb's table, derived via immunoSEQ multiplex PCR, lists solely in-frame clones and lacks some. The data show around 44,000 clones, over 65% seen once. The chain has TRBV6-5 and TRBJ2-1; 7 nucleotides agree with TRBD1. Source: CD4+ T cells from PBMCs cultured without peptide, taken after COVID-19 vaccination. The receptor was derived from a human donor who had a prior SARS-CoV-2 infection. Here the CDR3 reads CASSYSWTGYNEQFF. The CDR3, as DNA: TGTGCCAGCAGTTACTCGTGGACAGGCTACAATGAGCAGTTCTTC.